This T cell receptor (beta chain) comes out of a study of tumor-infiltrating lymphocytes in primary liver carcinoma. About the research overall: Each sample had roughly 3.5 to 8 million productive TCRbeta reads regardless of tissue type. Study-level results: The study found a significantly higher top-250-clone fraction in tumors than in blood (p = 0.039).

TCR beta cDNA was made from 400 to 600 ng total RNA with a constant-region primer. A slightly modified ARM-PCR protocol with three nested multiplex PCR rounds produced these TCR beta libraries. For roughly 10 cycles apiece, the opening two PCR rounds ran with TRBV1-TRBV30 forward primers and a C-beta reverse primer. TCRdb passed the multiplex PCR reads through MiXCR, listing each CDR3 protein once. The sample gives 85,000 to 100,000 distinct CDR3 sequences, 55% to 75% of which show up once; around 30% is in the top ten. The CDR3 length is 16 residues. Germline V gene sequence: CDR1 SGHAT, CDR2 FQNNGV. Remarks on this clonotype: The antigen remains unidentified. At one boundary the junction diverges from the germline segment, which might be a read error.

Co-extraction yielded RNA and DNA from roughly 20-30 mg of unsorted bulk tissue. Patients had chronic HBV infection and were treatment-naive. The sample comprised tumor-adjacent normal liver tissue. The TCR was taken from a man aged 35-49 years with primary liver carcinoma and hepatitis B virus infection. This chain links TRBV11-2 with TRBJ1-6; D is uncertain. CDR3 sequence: CASSLEDDGYNSPFHF. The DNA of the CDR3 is TGTGCCAGCAGCTTAGAGGACGACGGTTATAATTCACCCTTCCACTTT.